Listed below are T cell receptor beta chains from one sample, sequenced in a study of OX40 agonist ivuxolimab in advanced cancers. TCRdb keeps only in-frame clones here, not all; method: immunoSEQ multiplex PCR. The sample carries 70,000 to 80,000 clones, 93% recorded once. The sequenced sample was CD4+ or CD8+ T cells sorted from blood, obtained in a trial of the OX40 agonist ivuxolimab. These receptor sequences come from an adult with an advanced solid tumor such as melanoma, head and neck, liver or kidney cancer. The CDR3 runs from the conserved cysteine through the conserved F or W. A D gene is named only where the DNA matches it firmly. A row's size may be missing; if present it is once, few, many or a size class.

>.|.|TRBJ2-7|TRBV28
TGTGCCAGCAGTCCCCCCGACGGGGGGCGGTACGAGCAGTACTTC
CASSPPDGGRYEQYF
>.|TRBD1|TRBJ1-2|TRBV28
TGTGCCAGCACTCCGTTACAGGGGTTCTATGGCTACACCTTC
CASTPLQGFYGYTF
>.|.|TRBJ1-2|TRBV2
TGTGCCAGCAGTGAAGTGGATGCCCGGAACTATGGCTACACCTTC
CASSEVDARNYGYTF
>.|TRBD1|TRBJ1-5|TRBV6-6
TGTGCCAGCAGTACACCAGGGGGGAATCAGCCCCAGCATTTT
CASSTPGGNQPQHF
>once|.|TRBJ2-3|TRBV29-1
TGCAGCGTCGACGGGGTAGGGCGACCAGATACGCAGTATTTT
CSVDGVGRPDTQYF
>.|.|TRBJ2-7|TRBV6-5
TGTGCCAGCAGTTACGGCAGGACCTACGAGCAGTACTTC
CASSYGRTYEQYF
>.|.|TRBJ1-1|TRBV12-5
TGTGCTAGTGGTTTGAGCGGTGCTGGAGCTTTCTTT
CASGLSGAGAFF
>.|.|TRBJ1-2|TRBV28
TGTGCCAGCAGTTTCCGGGGTCGCTATGGCTACACCTTC
CASSFRGRYGYTF
>.|.|TRBJ2-5|TRBV7-9
TGTGCCAGCAGCCCCCCGGACAGAGAGACCCAGTACTTC
CASSPPDRETQYF
>.|TRBD2|TRBJ2-5|TRBV27
TGTGCCAGCGGACTAGCGGGGAAAGAAGAGACCCAGTACTTC
CASGLAGKEETQYF
>.|.|TRBJ1-1|TRBV7-9
TGTGCCAGCAGTCCCGTTGCCAGGGACACTGAAGCTTTCTTT
CASSPVARDTEAFF
>.|TRBD1|TRBJ1-2|TRBV6-5
TGTGCCAGCAGTTGGGGACAGGGTAACTATGGCTACACCTTC
CASSWGQGNYGYTF
>.|.|TRBJ1-1|TRBV6-5
TGTGCCAGCAGCCCAGGGTTAGACACTGAAGCTTTCTTT
CASSPGLDTEAFF
>.|TRBD1|TRBJ2-1|TRBV7-8
TGTGCCAGCAGACCCGGGTGGCAGGGGGAGTTCAATGAGCAGTTCTTC
CASRPGWQGEFNEQFF
>once|TRBD2|TRBJ2-1|TRBV19
TGTGCCAGTGGCGGGAGCGGCAATGAGCAGTTCTTC
CASGGSGNEQFF
>.|TRBD2|TRBJ2-1|TRBV7-9
TGTGCCAGCAGCTTAAGCGGGAGGGTCTCCTACAATGAGCAGTTCTTC
CASSLSGRVSYNEQFF
>.|.|TRBJ2-7|TRBV4-1
TGCGCCAGCAGCCCTCGGGGGACCGGGTACGAGCAGTACTTC
CASSPRGTGYEQYF